This T cell receptor (beta chain) was identified in a study of cytomegalovirus exposure and HLA in healthy donors. Study observations and caveats: According to a subsequent analysis, TCR clusters from the first cohort were inclined to appear together in the roughly 120 validation repertoires. The study listed 150 to 200 cytomegalovirus-associated TCR beta chains.

TCRdb's table, derived via immunoSEQ multiplex PCR, lists solely in-frame clones and lacks some. Here the sample spans around 110,000 clones, 88% being singletons. As to this clone: Antigen specificity is unknown.

V lost 7 bases, J lost 4 bases, and 20 bases lay in between. CDR1 and CDR2 from the germline V gene are WSHSY and SAAADI. The CDR3 length is 16 residues. This chain joins TRBV10-2 and TRBJ1-3, with D unresolved. The sequenced sample consisted of PBMCs. The TCR comes from a woman younger than 30 in good health and CMV-seropositive. The CDR3 reads CASNPKGWTGGNTIYF. DNA for the CDR3: TGCGCCAGCAACCCCAAGGGCTGGACGGGAGGAAACACCATATATTTT.